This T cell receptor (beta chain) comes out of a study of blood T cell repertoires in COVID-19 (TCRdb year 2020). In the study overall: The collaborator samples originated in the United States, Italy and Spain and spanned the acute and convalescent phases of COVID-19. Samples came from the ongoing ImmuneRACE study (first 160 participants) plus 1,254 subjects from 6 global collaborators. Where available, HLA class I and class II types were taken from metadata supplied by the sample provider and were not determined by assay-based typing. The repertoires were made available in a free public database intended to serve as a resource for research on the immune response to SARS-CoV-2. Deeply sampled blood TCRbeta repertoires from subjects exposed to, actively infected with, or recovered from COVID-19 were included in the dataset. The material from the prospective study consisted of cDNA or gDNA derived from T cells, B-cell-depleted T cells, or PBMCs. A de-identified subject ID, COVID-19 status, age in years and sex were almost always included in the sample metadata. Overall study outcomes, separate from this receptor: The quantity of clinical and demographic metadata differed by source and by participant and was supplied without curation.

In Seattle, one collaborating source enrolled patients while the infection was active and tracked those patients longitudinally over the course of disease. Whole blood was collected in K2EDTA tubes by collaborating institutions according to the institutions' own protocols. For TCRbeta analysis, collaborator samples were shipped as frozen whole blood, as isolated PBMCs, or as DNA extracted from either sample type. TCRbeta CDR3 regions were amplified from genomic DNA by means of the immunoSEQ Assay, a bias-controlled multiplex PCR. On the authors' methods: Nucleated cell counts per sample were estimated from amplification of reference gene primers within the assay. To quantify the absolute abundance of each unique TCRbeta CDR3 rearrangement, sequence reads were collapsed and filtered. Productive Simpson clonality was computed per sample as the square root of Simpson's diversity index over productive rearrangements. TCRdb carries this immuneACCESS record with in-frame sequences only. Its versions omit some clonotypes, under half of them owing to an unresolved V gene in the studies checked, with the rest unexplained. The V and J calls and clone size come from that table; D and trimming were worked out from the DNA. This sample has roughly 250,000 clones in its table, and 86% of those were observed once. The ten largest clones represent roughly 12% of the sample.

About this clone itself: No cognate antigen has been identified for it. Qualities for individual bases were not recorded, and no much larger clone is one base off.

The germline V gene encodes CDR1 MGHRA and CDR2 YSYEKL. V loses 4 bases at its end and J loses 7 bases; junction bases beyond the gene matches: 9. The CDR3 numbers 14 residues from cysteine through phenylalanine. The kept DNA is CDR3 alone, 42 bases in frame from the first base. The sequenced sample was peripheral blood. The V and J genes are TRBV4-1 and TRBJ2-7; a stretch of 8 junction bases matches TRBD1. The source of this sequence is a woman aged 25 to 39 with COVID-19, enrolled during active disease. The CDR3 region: CASSLRQGSGEQYF. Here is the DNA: TGCGCCAGCAGCCTCAGACAGGGGTCGGGGGAGCAGTACTTC.